This T cell receptor (beta chain) was captured in a study of blood T cell repertoires in COVID-19. Study-level background: The United States, Italy and Spain were the sources of the acute and convalescent COVID-19 samples.

How the authors handled the data: Amplification of reference gene primers provided the estimated nucleated cell counts. Libraries were prepared by immunoSEQ multiplex PCR; TCRdb keeps only in-frame clonotypes and omits some of them. The V and J calls and clone size were taken over from that table, and D and trimming were inferred from the DNA. The table has under 300,000 clones, about 70% seen once. From germline, CDR1 is SEHNR and CDR2 FQNEAQ (reference sequence). V lost 3 bases to trimming and J lost 2 bases, with 14 bases between them. The CDR3 extends over 15 amino acids. This rearrangement joins TRBV7-9 to TRBJ2-7, with a weak D call TRBD2 (7 bases). The sequenced material came from peripheral blood. The TCR originated in a woman aged 80 or over with acute or convalescent COVID-19. CDR3 bases: TGTGCCAGCAGCTTTTCGTTAGGGGGGGCCTACGAGCAGTACTTC. As protein: CASSFSLGGAYEQYF.